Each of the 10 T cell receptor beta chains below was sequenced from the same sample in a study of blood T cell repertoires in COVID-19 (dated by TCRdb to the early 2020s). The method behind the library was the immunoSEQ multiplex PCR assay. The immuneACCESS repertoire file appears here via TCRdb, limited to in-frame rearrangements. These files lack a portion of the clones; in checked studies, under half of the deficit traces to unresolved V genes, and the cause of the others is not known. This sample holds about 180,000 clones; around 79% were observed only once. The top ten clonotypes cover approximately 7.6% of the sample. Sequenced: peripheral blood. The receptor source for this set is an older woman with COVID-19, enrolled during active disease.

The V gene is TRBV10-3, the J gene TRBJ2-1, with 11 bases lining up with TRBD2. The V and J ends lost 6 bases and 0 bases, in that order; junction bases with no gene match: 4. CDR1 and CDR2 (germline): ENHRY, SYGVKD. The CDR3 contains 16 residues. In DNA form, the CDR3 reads TGTGCCATCAGCAGACTAGCGGGGTTCTCCTACAATGAGCAGTTCTTC. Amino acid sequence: CAISRLAGFSYNEQFF.

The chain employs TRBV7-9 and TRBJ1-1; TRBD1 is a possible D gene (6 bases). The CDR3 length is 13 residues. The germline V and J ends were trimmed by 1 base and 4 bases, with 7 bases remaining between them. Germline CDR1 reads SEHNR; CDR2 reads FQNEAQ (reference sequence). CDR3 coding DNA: TGTGCCAGCAGCTTAGGGGGGCTCACTGAAGCTTTCTTT. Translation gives CASSLGGLTEAFF.

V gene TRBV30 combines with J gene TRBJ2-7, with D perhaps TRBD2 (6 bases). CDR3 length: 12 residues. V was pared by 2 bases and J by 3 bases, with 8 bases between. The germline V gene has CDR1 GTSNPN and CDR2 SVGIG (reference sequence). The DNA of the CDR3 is TGTGCCTGGAGTCCGACTAGCTACGAGCAGTACTTC. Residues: CAWSPTSYEQYF. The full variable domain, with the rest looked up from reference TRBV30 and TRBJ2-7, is SQTIHQWPATLVQPVGSPLSLECTVEGTSNPNLYWYRQAAGRGLQLLFYSVGIGQISSEVPQNLSASRPQDRQFILSSKKLLLSDSGFYLCAWSPTSYEQYFGPGTRLTVT.

The CDR3 region has the DNA TGTGCCAGCAGCTTGCCCGGAGCTGGTAGCACAGATACGCAGTATTTT. It codes for CASSLPGAGSTDTQYF. The chain couples TRBV7-9 to TRBJ2-3; no reliable D call. CDR1 is SEHNR and CDR2 is FQNEAQ in the germline V gene (reference sequence). CDR3 length equals 16 residues. V was cut by 3 bases and J by 0 bases, with 13 bases left in between.

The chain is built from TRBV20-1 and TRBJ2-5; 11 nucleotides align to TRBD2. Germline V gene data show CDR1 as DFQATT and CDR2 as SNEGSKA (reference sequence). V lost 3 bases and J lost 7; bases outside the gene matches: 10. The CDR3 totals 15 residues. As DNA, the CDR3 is TGCAGTGCTAGTTTAGCGGGGGGGTATTTTGGGACCCAGTACTTC. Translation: CSASLAGGYFGTQYF.

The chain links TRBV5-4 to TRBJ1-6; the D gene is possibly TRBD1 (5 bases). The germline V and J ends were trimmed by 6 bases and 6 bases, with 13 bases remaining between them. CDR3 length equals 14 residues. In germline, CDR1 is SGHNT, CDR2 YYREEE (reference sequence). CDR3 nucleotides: TGTGCCAGCACCCTTGACAGCCCTAATTCACCCCTCCACTTT. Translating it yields CASTLDSPNSPLHF.

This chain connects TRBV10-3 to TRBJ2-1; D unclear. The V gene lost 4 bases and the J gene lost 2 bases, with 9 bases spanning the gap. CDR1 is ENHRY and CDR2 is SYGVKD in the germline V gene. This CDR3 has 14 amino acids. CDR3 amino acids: CAISASEAYNEQFF. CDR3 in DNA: TGTGCCATCAGTGCCTCAGAGGCCTACAATGAGCAGTTCTTC.

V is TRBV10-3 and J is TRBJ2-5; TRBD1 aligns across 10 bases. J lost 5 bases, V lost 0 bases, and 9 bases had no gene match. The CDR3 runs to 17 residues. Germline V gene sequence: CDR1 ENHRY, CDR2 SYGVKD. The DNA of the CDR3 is TGTGCCATCAGTGAGTCTGACAGGGGGCGAAGTAGGGAGACCCAGTACTTC. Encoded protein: CAISESDRGRSRETQYF.

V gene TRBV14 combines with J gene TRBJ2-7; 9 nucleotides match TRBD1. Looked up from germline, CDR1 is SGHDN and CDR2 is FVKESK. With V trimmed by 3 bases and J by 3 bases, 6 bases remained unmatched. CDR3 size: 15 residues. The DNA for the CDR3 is TGTGCCAGCAGCCAGCAGACAGGGGGAAACTACGAGCAGTACTTC. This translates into CASSQQTGGNYEQYF.

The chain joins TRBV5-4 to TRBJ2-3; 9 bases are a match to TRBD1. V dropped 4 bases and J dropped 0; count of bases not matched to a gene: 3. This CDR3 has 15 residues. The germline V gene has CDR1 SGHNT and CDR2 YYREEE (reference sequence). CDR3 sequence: CASSAGTGSTDTQYF. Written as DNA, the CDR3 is TGTGCCAGCAGCGCCGGGACAGGGAGCACAGATACGCAGTATTTT.